These T cell receptor beta chains were read from a single sample in a study of Tregs in tolerant kidney transplant recipients. Profiled with immunoSEQ multiplex PCR; TCRdb holds only in-frame clones, not every one. This sample carries some 100,000 clones, 92% of them seen once, and the ten largest clones take roughly 0.63%. Sequences were obtained from CD4+ T cells from blood. The origin of the receptors is a human donor in good health. CDR3s include the opening cysteine and the closing phenylalanine or tryptophan. A D gene is named only where the DNA matches it firmly. Clone size is not always given. Where it is, it says once, few, many or a class for expanded clones.

d_call clone_size j_call v_call cdr3_nt cdr3_aa
. . TRBJ2-7 TRBV6-6 TGTGCCAGCATCTCGACTGGGGCGTCCTACGAGCAGTACTTC CASISTGASYEQYF
. . TRBJ2-2 TRBV4-1 TGCGCCAGCAGCCAAGTCCCCCACACCGGGGAGCTGTTTTTT CASSQVPHTGELFF
. . TRBJ1-1 TRBV5-8 TGTGCCAGCAGCCCTACCATGGGGGGCTGGGGTCTAGGGAGCACTGAAGCTTTCTTT CASSPTMGGWGLGSTEAFF
. . TRBJ1-2 TRBV5-1 TGCGCCAGCAGCTTGGGACCCCAACCGGGACAACTTAACTATGGCTACACCTTC CASSLGPQPGQLNYGYTF
TRBD1 once TRBJ1-5 TRBV15 TGTGCCACCAGCAGAAACAGGGGAAATCAGCCCCAGCATTTT CATSRNRGNQPQHF
. . TRBJ2-3 TRBV5-1 TGCGCCAGCAGCTTAGGTACCAGCGGATCGGCAGATACGCAGTATTTT CASSLGTSGSADTQYF
TRBD1 . TRBJ1-2 TRBV7-2 TGTGCCAGCAGCTTAAAAGGGGGGGACAGAGCTAACTATGGCTACACCTTC CASSLKGGDRANYGYTF
. . TRBJ1-1 TRBV27 TGTGCCAGCAGTTTATTTATCGGGAACACTGAAGCTTTCTTT CASSLFIGNTEAFF
. few TRBJ1-6 TRBV6-6 TGTGCCAGCAGTTACTCCGGGGATTCACCCCTCCACTTT CASSYSGDSPLHF
. . TRBJ1-2 TRBV7-9 TGTGCCAGCAGCTTTGATTGGCAGTCATATGGCTACACCTTC CASSFDWQSYGYTF
. few TRBJ1-2 TRBV7-9 TGTGCCAGCAGCTTAGGGCCGAGTTATGGCTACACCTTC CASSLGPSYGYTF
. . TRBJ2-5 TRBV5-6 TGTGCCAGCAGCCCTGACTTGGGGGAGACCCAGTACTTC CASSPDLGETQYF
TRBD1 . TRBJ1-2 TRBV18 TGTGCCAGCTATCAAGGGACAGGGACGAACGGCTACACCTTC CASYQGTGTNGYTF
TRBD2 . TRBJ2-4 TRBV19 TGTGCCAGTAGTCGCCAGGGACTAGCGGGAGGGGAAGCCAAAAACATTCAGTACTTC CASSRQGLAGGEAKNIQYF
TRBD1 . TRBJ1-2 TRBV6-1 TGTGCCAGCAGTCCTACAGGGGGCTATGGCTACACCTTC CASSPTGGYGYTF
TRBD2 . TRBJ2-5 TRBV30 TGTGCCTGGAACATCGGACTAGCGGGAGTAGAGACCCAGTACTTC CAWNIGLAGVETQYF
TRBD1 . TRBJ1-1 TRBV2 TGTGCCAGCAGTGAACAGGGGGTTACTGAAGCTTTCTTT CASSEQGVTEAFF
. . TRBJ1-1 TRBV19 TGTGCCAGTAGGAGGGCTCTTTTGGCCCTTGAAGCTTTCTTT CASRRALLALEAFF
. . TRBJ1-1 TRBV6-5 TGTGCCAGCAGTCGGGGGTACACTGAAGCTTTCTTT CASSRGYTEAFF
. once TRBJ1-5 TRBV6-5 TGTGCCAGCAGTTACCCCTCCGGGAAGAGCAATCAGCCCCAGCATTTT CASSYPSGKSNQPQHF
. . TRBJ1-3 TRBV4-1 TGCGCCAGCAGCCAAGATTACCGGGCAGCTGGAAACACCATATATTTT CASSQDYRAAGNTIYF
. . TRBJ2-1 TRBV18 TGTGCCAGCTCACCCCTTTTGGGGGACTACAATGAGCAGTTCTTC CASSPLLGDYNEQFF
TRBD1 . TRBJ2-7 TRBV5-6 TGTGCCAGCCTAAGACAGGGTCTCTCCTACGAGCAGTACTTC CASLRQGLSYEQYF
TRBD2 few TRBJ2-7 TRBV6-5 TGTGCCAGCACCCTAGCGGGAGCCCCCCACGAGCAGTACTTC CASTLAGAPHEQYF
. . TRBJ2-7 TRBV5-1 TGCGCCAGCAGCTTGATGGGGGGAGACCGATCCTACGAGCAGTACTTC CASSLMGGDRSYEQYF
TRBD1 . TRBJ2-7 TRBV5-1 TGCGCCAGCAGCTTCAATCCCCGCAACCGGGACAGGGGTACCGAGCAGTACTTC CASSFNPRNRDRGTEQYF
. . TRBJ1-4 TRBV19 TGTGCCAGTCGGAGGGGAGCAAATGAAAAACTGTTTTTT CASRRGANEKLFF
. . TRBJ1-5 TRBV2 TGTGCCAGCAGGTGGGGGTTGAATCAGCCCCAGCATTTT CASRWGLNQPQHF
. . TRBJ1-5 TRBV7-2 TGTGCCAGCAGCTTAAATAGCAATCAGCCCCAGCATTTT CASSLNSNQPQHF
TRBD2 once TRBJ2-1 TRBV14 TGTGCCAGCACCCAAGGAAGGGTACTAGCGATGAATGAGCAGTTCTTC CASTQGRVLAMNEQFF
. . TRBJ1-1 TRBV1 TGCACCAGCAGCCAAGAGATGATGCGGGGGACAGAATGCATGAACACTGAAGCTTTCTTT CTSSQEMMRGTECMNTEAFF
. . TRBJ2-1 TRBV7-8 TGTGCCAGCAGCTTAAATCGAGGTCACGAGCAGTTCTTC CASSLNRGHEQFF
. . TRBJ2-7 TRBV2 TGTGCCAGCAACCCCCCCAGGTCCTTCGGGGTCGAGCAGTACTTC CASNPPRSFGVEQYF
TRBD1 . TRBJ2-7 TRBV6-1 TGTGCCAGCAGTCAGGGGGCGGTGATGTACGAGCAGTACTTC CASSQGAVMYEQYF
. . TRBJ2-3 TRBV5-4 TGTGCCAGCAGCTTGGGGCTAGCGATATTTTTCGGGGATACGCAGTATTTT CASSLGLAIFFGDTQYF
TRBD2 . TRBJ2-6 TRBV4-1 TGCGCCAGCAAACCCATTGGGGGGGTCCCTGGGGCCAACGTCCTGACTTTC CASKPIGGVPGANVLTF
. . TRBJ2-3 TRBV19 TGTGCCAGTAGGATTGCGTCGGATACGCAGTATTTT CASRIASDTQYF
. . TRBJ1-2 TRBV19 TGTGCCAGTAGTATGGACCAGAGGAAGGTGAACGATGGCTACACCTTC CASSMDQRKVNDGYTF
. . TRBJ1-5 TRBV10-3 TGTGCCATCAGTGAAAACGGGGGGAATCAGCCCCAGCATTTT CAISENGGNQPQHF
. . TRBJ2-5 TRBV18 TGTGCCAGCTCACCATGGTCAGGGATGCAAGAGACCCAGTACTTC CASSPWSGMQETQYF
. . TRBJ1-1 TRBV12-5 TGTGCTAGTGTACTATCGGGGGCAACTGAAGCTTTCTTT CASVLSGATEAFF
. . TRBJ2-7 TRBV7-2 TGTGCCAGCAGCCGCAAATCGCAGGGATCCCACGAGCAGTACTTC CASSRKSQGSHEQYF
. . TRBJ2-2 TRBV18 TGTGCCAGCTCACCGCAGGGAGCGGACACCGGGGAGCTGTTTTTT CASSPQGADTGELFF
TRBD2 . TRBJ2-1 TRBV27 TGTGCCAGCAACCCCGCAACACTAGCGGGGGGGCAAAATGAGCAGTTCTTC CASNPATLAGGQNEQFF
. . TRBJ2-2 TRBV5-1 TGCGCCAGCAGCCCGAGGAGCCCCGGGGAGCTGTTTTTT CASSPRSPGELFF
. . TRBJ1-4 TRBV6-5 TGTGCCACCTCGAGGGCCAGAAGTGAAAAACTGTTTTTT CATSRARSEKLFF
TRBD1 . TRBJ1-4 TRBV4-2 TGTGCCAGCAGCCAAGAGGGACAGGGGGCTAGCGGTGAAAAACTGTTTTTT CASSQEGQGASGEKLFF
. . TRBJ2-5 TRBV18 TGTGCCAGCTCACCCTGGGGGAACCAAGAGACCCAGTACTTC CASSPWGNQETQYF
TRBD2 . TRBJ2-7 TRBV5-1 TGCGCCAGCAGCTTGGTGGCTAGCGGGGACTCCTACGAGCAGTACTTC CASSLVASGDSYEQYF
. . TRBJ2-7 TRBV11-2 TGTGCCAGCAGCTTTCAAGGGCATTCCTACGAGCAGTACTTC CASSFQGHSYEQYF
TRBD2 . TRBJ2-1 TRBV14 TGTGCCAGCAGCGGGATTGGCGGGGGGGGTCTGTTCTTC CASSGIGGGGLFF
. . TRBJ2-7 TRBV18 TGTGCCAGCTCGGACCGGGGCAAAATCTCCTACGAGCAGTACTTC CASSDRGKISYEQYF
. . TRBJ1-1 TRBV30 TGTGCCTGGAGTGTAGCAGGACAATTAAACACTGAAGCTTTCTTT CAWSVAGQLNTEAFF
. . TRBJ1-5 TRBV15 TGTGCCACCAGCAGAGACAGGGTTCAGCCCCAGCATTTT CATSRDRVQPQHF
. . TRBJ1-1 TRBV6-1 TGTGCCAGCAGTGAAGCGCAAGGGAGCGAAGCTTTCTTT CASSEAQGSEAFF